This T cell receptor (beta chain) is drawn from a study of shared clonotypes between healthy human individuals (dated by TCRdb to about 2020). With regard to the full study: Two women and a few men aged 18 to 49 years were included in the cohort. Each donor's leukapheresis produced roughly between roughly 0.85 and 9 billion PBMCs. The study deeply sequenced blood TCR repertoires of about 5 healthy adults to estimate repertoire size and the extent of clonotype sharing between individuals. Libraries were prepared and TCR repertoires were sequenced by different laboratories using diverse techniques, in order to increase sequencing depth and limit assay-specific biases. For each donor, CD4 naive and CD4 memory were each run on three plates, CD8 naive on two plates, and CD8 memory on one plate.

Using the deep immunoSEQ assay, multiplex PCR amplified TCR CDR3 regions from genomic DNA. Extracted genomic DNA from each cell subset was spread evenly across all wells of several immunoSEQ 96-well plates, with each plate serving as a replicate. For sorted subsets, about 200 ng genomic DNA, equal to about 30,000 T cell genomes, was loaded into each replicate PCR. Purified libraries were quantified with a Qubit 3.0 fluorometer, sized on a Bioanalyzer 2100, and re-quantified with the KAPA Library Quantification kit. Every immunoSEQ 96-well plate was sequenced on a dedicated single-read 150-cycle Illumina NextSeq 550 flow cell. In the source study's methods: Because the immunoSEQ output held only junctional sequences and lacked quality scores, the filtering could not match the filtering applied to full-length reads. Sequences were annotated with PyIR, a Python wrapper for IgBLAST v1.9, and V/J genes and CDR3 were assigned using IMGT germline references. Any read was removed if the V/J assignment was weak (E-value above 1e-6), the CDR3 was missing, or the read contained stop codons, out-of-frame junctions, or ambiguous translated residues. V3J clonotypes were defined by identical inferred V gene, J gene, and CDR3 amino acid sequence. Percentage overlap between repertoires was computed as shared unique clonotypes divided by the size of the smaller repertoire. RTK rarefaction, the Chao1 estimator, and Recon v2.1 estimates of unobserved clonotypes were used to assess repertoire richness. Generation probabilities for all TCRbeta clonotypes obtained by the gDNA method from a handful of donors were computed using OLGA. TCRdb took over this immuneACCESS table, retaining in-frame rearrangements with V and J assigned. Such tables are incomplete; in checked studies, under half of the missing clones stem from an unresolved V gene, and the remainder is unexplained. That table is the source of V, J and clone size, and D and trimming were worked out from the DNA. The sample includes about 1 million clones, with more than 60% observed a single time. The ten largest clones add up to roughly 1.5% of the sample.

General conclusions and limits of the study: Sampling was restricted to blood, and TCR repertoires in tissues likely differ from the TCR repertoires found in blood. Based on pairwise subsampling, the degree of clonotype sharing among donors was expected to be affected by sequencing depth. Estimated clonotype richness was generally larger for naive than for memory subsets. Higher generation probabilities were observed for clonotypes shared by all four sorted-subset donors than for non-shared clonotypes. The small number of donors limited the genetic and exposure-history diversity represented. When several donors were compared, the shared fraction of clonotypes was around 5% for naive CD4, 3.5% to 4% for naive CD8, about 2.4% for memory CD4, and approximately 0.4% for memory CD8. Even with the large sequencing depth, rarefaction of the sorted-subset datasets indicated that sequencing was incomplete.

Details on this clone: Its recognized antigen is unknown. Base quality data are lacking; no much larger clone is found one base away.

V is pared back by 3 bases and J by 0 bases, with 8 bases lying between the germline termini. The germline V gene encodes CDR1 KGHSH and CDR2 LQKENI. CDR3 length: 14 amino acids, cysteine to phenylalanine. The kept DNA is CDR3 alone, 42 bases in frame from the first base. Healthy HIV-negative adults with no recently reported acute infections or vaccinations were included as donors. Every donor was a Caucasian adult residing in Nashville, Tennessee, USA. CD4+ T cells were enriched by magnetic negative selection; naive cells were then positively selected on CD45RA, and the negative fraction formed the memory subset. After blood collection by leukapheresis, PBMCs were isolated using Ficoll-Histopaque density gradient centrifugation and then cryopreserved in the vapor phase of liquid nitrogen. Analytical flow cytometry was used to check the purity and quantity of every magnetically sorted T cell population. Each sorted fraction had its genomic DNA isolated and then quantified by UV absorbance on a Nanodrop 2000c.

The specimen sequenced was memory CD4+ T cells sorted from blood. The cell subset or site label, read with the paper, signifies: CD45RA-negative fraction. This clonotype was sampled from a man in his late teens or twenties in good health. The sequence is built from TRBV18 and TRBJ1-1; the D gene assignment is ambiguous. CDR3 sequence: CASSPQRLNTEAFF. Here is the DNA: TGTGCCAGCTCACCTCAACGGTTGAACACTGAAGCTTTCTTT.